The rows below give T cell receptor beta chains drawn from one sample of a study of blood T cell repertoires in COVID-19. Sequencing used immunoSEQ multiplex PCR; TCRdb keeps in-frame clones, though not all of them. The sample lists tens of thousands of clones; about 76% were seen once. The sample comprised peripheral blood. The receptors come from a human donor in a cohort sampled during active COVID-19. CDR3s include the opening cysteine and the closing phenylalanine or tryptophan. The D gene is left open where the match is weak. The size field is filled for only some rows; it gives once, few, many or a size class.

len	d_gene	abundance	v_gene	j_gene	CDR3nt	CDR3aa
13	TRBD1	-	TRBV25-1	TRBJ2-7	TGTGCCAGCAGTAGACAGGGGTCCTACGAGCAGTACTTC	CASSRQGSYEQYF
14	TRBD2	-	TRBV13	TRBJ2-2	TGTGCCAGCAGCTTACAACTAGCGGTCGGGGAGCTGTTTTTT	CASSLQLAVGELFF
16	-	-	TRBV6-1	TRBJ2-2	TGTGCCAGCAGTGGGTTTCGTGGGAGAGGCACCGGGGAGCTGTTTTTT	CASSGFRGRGTGELFF
13	TRBD1	-	TRBV30	TRBJ1-2	TGTGCCTGGAGTGAGGGACAGGGGGATGGCTACACCTTC	CAWSEGQGDGYTF
15	TRBD1	few	TRBV9	TRBJ1-2	TGTGCCAGCAGCGTTGGGACAGGGGTTAACTATGGCTACACCTTC	CASSVGTGVNYGYTF
15	-	-	TRBV29-1	TRBJ1-5	TGCAGCGGGTCCTTAGGGTGGGGGACAAATCAGCCCCAGCATTTT	CSGSLGWGTNQPQHF
16	-	-	TRBV19	TRBJ1-2	TGTGCCAGTAGTCCCGGCTCGGGGGTTTCTAACTATGGCTACACCTTC	CASSPGSGVSNYGYTF
16	-	once	TRBV1	TRBJ2-3	TGCACCAGCAGCCAGAGAACTAGCGGGAGTACAGATACGCAGTATTTT	CTSSQRTSGSTDTQYF
15	-	-	TRBV6-5	TRBJ1-3	TGTGCCAGCAGCTTCATGATGAGCTCTGGAAACACCATATATTTT	CASSFMMSSGNTIYF
16	-	-	TRBV5-1	TRBJ2-7	TGCGCCAGCAGCTTGGAACCAGGGCCACATACCTACGAGCAGTACTTC	CASSLEPGPHTYEQYF
14	-	-	TRBV19	TRBJ1-5	TGTGCCAGTAGAACCCGGGTGGAAAATCAGCCCCAGCATTTT	CASRTRVENQPQHF
15	TRBD2	-	TRBV7-3	TRBJ2-2	TGTGCCAGCAGCTCTCGGACTAGCGTGGGCGGGGAGCTGTTTTTT	CASSSRTSVGGELFF
13	-	-	TRBV19	TRBJ1-1	TGTGCCAGTAGTGGACAAAAGGGAACTGAAGCTTTCTTT	CASSGQKGTEAFF
12	-	few	TRBV6-5	TRBJ1-1	TGTGCCACCCTCCAGGGGAGTACTGAAGCTTTCTTT	CATLQGSTEAFF
13	-	few	TRBV29-1	TRBJ2-1	TGCAGCGCCGCTGCTACCCAAAACAATGAGCAGTTCTTC	CSAAATQNNEQFF
15	TRBD1	-	TRBV7-8	TRBJ1-4	TGTGCCAGCAGCTTATGGCGTCAGGGGGGTGAAAAACTGTTTTTT	CASSLWRQGGEKLFF
15	TRBD1	-	TRBV11-2	TRBJ1-2	TGTGCCAGCAGCGCATTAGGTGTACAGGGGGCCCCTTACACCTTC	CASSALGVQGAPYTF
15	TRBD2	once	TRBV7-6	TRBJ2-7	TGTGCCAGCAGCTTAATCAGCGGGGGGGCCAACGAGCAGTACTTC	CASSLISGGANEQYF
16	TRBD1	-	TRBV27	TRBJ1-4	TGTGCCAGCAGTTTAGGACAGGTCAGGACTAATGAAAAACTGTTTTTT	CASSLGQVRTNEKLFF
17	-	-	TRBV28	TRBJ2-6	TGTGCCAGCAGTTTACGCAGGGCGGTGCCTGGGGCCAACGTCCTGACTTTC	CASSLRRAVPGANVLTF
13	-	-	TRBV28	TRBJ1-2	TGTGCCAGCAGTCTCACAGGGAACTATGGCTACACCTTC	CASSLTGNYGYTF
16	TRBD2	few	TRBV10-2	TRBJ2-7	TGCGCCAGCAGTGAGTTCTCTAGCGGGGGTACCTACGAGCAGTACTTC	CASSEFSSGGTYEQYF
14	-	-	TRBV7-2	TRBJ1-2	TGTGCCAGCAGCTTGACAGCAAGGGACTATGGCTACACCTTC	CASSLTARDYGYTF
16	TRBD2	-	TRBV5-1	TRBJ2-1	TGCGCCAGCAGCTCGGGAGGGGGAGCCTGGTACAATGAGCAGTTCTTC	CASSSGGGAWYNEQFF
14	TRBD1	few	TRBV10-3	TRBJ2-7	TGTGCCATCAGCGACAGACAGGGCCCCTACGAGCAGTACTTC	CAISDRQGPYEQYF
13	-	-	TRBV7-9	TRBJ2-3	TGTGCCAGCCACATGGGCGACACAGATACGCAGTATTTT	CASHMGDTDTQYF
13	-	-	TRBV25-1	TRBJ1-2	TGTGCCAGCAGTGAGTTAGGGGACTATGGCTACACCTTC	CASSELGDYGYTF
15	-	-	TRBV5-1	TRBJ2-5	TGCGCCAGCACCCTTTGGGAGCCCTCCCAGGAGACCCAGTACTTC	CASTLWEPSQETQYF